These T cell receptor beta chains were read from a single sample in a study of blood T cells in healthy people across ages. TCRdb recomputed calls from the 5' RACE reads with MiXCR, one row per CDR3 protein. The sample records fewer than 800,000 distinct CDR3 sequences, 32% being singletons. The sample was blood. Every receptor here comes from a woman older than 75 in good health. Both conserved end residues are part of each CDR3. A D gene is named only where the DNA matches it firmly. For some rows the clone size is stated as once, few or many, or as a class when expanded; others skip it.

D: -; length: 15; V: TRBV18; J: TRBJ1-1; size: few; DNA: TGTGCCAGCTCAGAACAGGGAAGTTGGCACACTGAAGCTTTCTTT; CDR3: CASSEQGSWHTEAFF
D: -; length: 15; V: TRBV5-1; J: TRBJ1-1; size: few; DNA: TGCGCCAGCAGGCCGGCCGGACAGCCGAACACTGAAGCTTTCTTT; CDR3: CASRPAGQPNTEAFF
D: -; length: 14; V: TRBV7-2; J: TRBJ1-1; size: once; DNA: TGTGCCAGCAGCTTAGACCAGGGTACCTTTAAGCCTTTCTTT; CDR3: CASSLDQGTFKPFF
D: -; length: 15; V: TRBV28; J: TRBJ2-5; size: -; DNA: TGTGCCAGCAGTTTGCAAGGGGGGCATCAAGAGACCCAGTACTTC; CDR3: CASSLQGGHQETQYF
D: TRBD1; length: 14; V: TRBV12-3/TRBV12-4; J: TRBJ2-7; size: many; DNA: TGTGCCAGCCGAGGGGGCCGAAGCTCCTACGAGCAGTACTTC; CDR3: CASRGGRSSYEQYF
D: TRBD2; length: 20; V: TRBV5-1; J: TRBJ2-3; size: -; DNA: TGCGCCAGCAGCTTGTTGGGGGACAGAGGGACTAGCGGGATGACAGATACGCAGTATTTT; CDR3: CASSLLGDRGTSGMTDTQYF
D: -; length: 13; V: TRBV29-1; J: TRBJ1-2; size: -; DNA: TGCGGCGTTGGAGGCGGGGGGAGTTATGGCTACACCTTC; CDR3: CGVGGGGSYGYTF
D: -; length: 13; V: TRBV5-4; J: TRBJ2-1; size: many; DNA: TGTGCCAGCAGGATTAGCGGACGCAATGAGCAGTTCTTC; CDR3: CASRISGRNEQFF
D: TRBD2; length: 16; V: TRBV5-1; J: TRBJ2-3; size: -; DNA: TGCGCCAGCAGCTTGGCGGCTAGCGGGGAGACAGATACGCAGTATTTT; CDR3: CASSLAASGETDTQYF
D: -; length: 15; V: TRBV6-1; J: TRBJ1-5; size: few; DNA: TGTGCCAGCAGTGTACAGGGCGGGCTAAATCAGCCCCAGCATTTT; CDR3: CASSVQGGLNQPQHF
D: TRBD2; length: 13; V: TRBV28; J: TRBJ2-7; size: -; DNA: TGTGCCAGCCAGTCGGCGGGGGGCTACGAGCAGTACTTC; CDR3: CASQSAGGYEQYF
D: TRBD2; length: 14; V: TRBV3-1; J: TRBJ2-1; size: -; DNA: TGTGCCAGCAGCCCCCAAATCGGGGGGTTTGAGCAGTTCTTC; CDR3: CASSPQIGGFEQFF
D: -; length: 15; V: TRBV20-1; J: TRBJ1-2; size: many; DNA: TGCAGTGCTACGCGTTCAGGTGAATCGAACTATGGCTACACCTTC; CDR3: CSATRSGESNYGYTF
D: TRBD2; length: 15; V: TRBV6-6; J: TRBJ2-3; size: -; DNA: TGTGCCAGCAGGCTGACTAGCGGGGGGACAGATACGCAGTATTTT; CDR3: CASRLTSGGTDTQYF
D: -; length: 14; V: TRBV6-5; J: TRBJ1-5; size: few; DNA: TGTGCCAGCAACGGAGGCAGGGGTTTGGGGCCCCAGCATTTT; CDR3: CASNGGRGLGPQHF
D: TRBD2; length: 14; V: TRBV7-2; J: TRBJ2-5; size: many; DNA: TGTGCCAGCAGCTACGGCGGGGGGGCCGAGACCCAGTACTTC; CDR3: CASSYGGGAETQYF
D: -; length: 11; V: TRBV20-1; J: TRBJ2-1; size: -; DNA: TGCAGTGCCGACTTGTACAATGAGCAGTTCTTC; CDR3: CSADLYNEQFF
D: TRBD1; length: 15; V: TRBV29-1; J: TRBJ2-5; size: -; DNA: TGCAGCGTCTTCTACCTTGGACAGGGCGAGGAGACCCAGTACTTC; CDR3: CSVFYLGQGEETQYF
D: TRBD2; length: 13; V: TRBV7-6; J: TRBJ2-5; size: few; DNA: TGTGCCAGCAGCTTATACGGGGGGGAGACCCAGTACTTC; CDR3: CASSLYGGETQYF
D: -; length: 15; V: TRBV4-2; J: TRBJ2-5; size: few; DNA: TGTGCCAGCAGCCAAGATCTGACTACACAAGAGACCCAGTACTTC; CDR3: CASSQDLTTQETQYF
D: -; length: 13; V: TRBV5-6; J: TRBJ1-2; size: many; DNA: TGTGCCAGCAGCTCGACACCTAACTATGGCTACACCTTC; CDR3: CASSSTPNYGYTF
D: TRBD1; length: 15; V: TRBV7-2; J: TRBJ1-1; size: few; DNA: TGTGCCAGCAGTTTCGGGACAGGGGAACTCGAAGGGGCTTTCTTT; CDR3: CASSFGTGELEGAFF
D: -; length: 12; V: TRBV20-1; J: TRBJ1-2; size: many; DNA: TGCAGTGCTATAGGGGCGGCCTATGGCTACACCTTC; CDR3: CSAIGAAYGYTF
D: TRBD1; length: 15; V: TRBV4-3; J: TRBJ2-7; size: many; DNA: TGCGCCAGCAGCCAAGGGTACCCGGCAGGGGGAGAGCAGTACTTC; CDR3: CASSQGYPAGGEQYF
D: -; length: 14; V: TRBV20-1; J: TRBJ2-3; size: -; DNA: TGCAGTGCTGGAGATTTTCGCGGGCCAAATACGCAGTATTTT; CDR3: CSAGDFRGPNTQYF
D: -; length: 13; V: TRBV20-1; J: TRBJ2-7; size: many; DNA: TGCAGTGCTAGAATCCGGGCCACCGAGGAGCAGTACTTC; CDR3: CSARIRATEEQYF
D: -; length: 17; V: TRBV4-2; J: TRBJ1-2; size: -; DNA: TGTGCCAGCAGCCAAGGAAACCGCGACCCTCCTGGCTCTGGCTACACCTTC; CDR3: CASSQGNRDPPGSGYTF
D: -; length: 14; V: TRBV5-5; J: TRBJ1-2; size: many; DNA: TGTGCCAGCAGCTTGGCCGGCAGGAACTATGGCTACACCTTC; CDR3: CASSLAGRNYGYTF
D: -; length: 12; V: TRBV10-3; J: TRBJ1-1; size: many; DNA: TGTGCCATCAGTCTGGGGAGGACTGAAGCTTTCTTT; CDR3: CAISLGRTEAFF
D: -; length: 15; V: TRBV5-5; J: TRBJ2-6; size: many; DNA: TGCGCCAGCAGCTTGGAAGGAACTGGGGCCAACGTCCTGACTTTC; CDR3: CASSLEGTGANVLTF
D: TRBD1; length: 14; V: TRBV28; J: TRBJ2-1; size: -; DNA: TGTGCCAGCAATACCCGGGACAGGGTAAACGAGCAGTTCTTT; CDR3: CASNTRDRVNEQFF
D: -; length: 16; V: TRBV19; J: TRBJ2-3; size: few; DNA: TGTGCCAGTAGTACCAAGAGGACAGATAACACAGATACGCAGTATTTT; CDR3: CASSTKRTDNTDTQYF
D: TRBD2; length: 15; V: TRBV3-1; J: TRBJ2-5; size: many; DNA: TGTGCCAGCAGCCAAGATCTAGCGGAACAAGAGACCCAGTACTTC; CDR3: CASSQDLAEQETQYF
D: -; length: 13; V: TRBV20-1; J: TRBJ2-7; size: -; DNA: TGCAGTGCTAGAATCGGGAGCGACTACGAGCAGTACTTC; CDR3: CSARIGSDYEQYF
D: TRBD2; length: 16; V: TRBV20-1; J: TRBJ2-5; size: many; DNA: TGCAGTGCTAGAGCCGGGGGGGGACGGAGGGAGGAGACCCAGTACTTC; CDR3: CSARAGGGRREETQYF
D: -; length: 17; V: TRBV29-1; J: TRBJ1-1; size: -; DNA: TGCAGCGTATTTTTTTTCAGGGGCTCCGCTTTCAACACTGAAGCTTTCTTT; CDR3: CSVFFFRGSAFNTEAFF
D: TRBD2; length: 15; V: TRBV6-5; J: TRBJ2-1; size: many; DNA: TGTGCCAGCAGGGGGGCTAGCGGGGGGTACAATGAGCAGTTCTTC; CDR3: CASRGASGGYNEQFF
D: TRBD1; length: 17; V: TRBV3-1; J: TRBJ1-2; size: few; DNA: TGTGCCAGCAGCCAGGCTTTACCGGGACAGGGGGACTATGGCTACACCTTC; CDR3: CASSQALPGQGDYGYTF
D: -; length: 16; V: TRBV7-6; J: TRBJ1-4; size: many; DNA: TGTGCCAGCAGCTTACCTTATAGGGGTAGAGATGAAAAACTGTTTTTT; CDR3: CASSLPYRGRDEKLFF
D: TRBD1; length: 14; V: TRBV30; J: TRBJ1-2; size: -; DNA: TGTGCCTGGAGTGTAAGACAGGGAAACTATGGCTGCACCTTC; CDR3: CAWSVRQGNYGCTF
D: -; length: 21; V: TRBV5-5; J: TRBJ2-3; size: many; DNA: TGTGCCAGCAGCTTGATTGGGACGGAGGGGGGTCGGACCTTTCGCACAGATACGCAGTATTTT; CDR3: CASSLIGTEGGRTFRTDTQYF
D: TRBD1; length: 16; V: TRBV12-3/TRBV12-4; J: TRBJ1-2; size: few; DNA: TGTGCCAGCAGTCCCCCAGGGACAGGCGCCGCCTATGGCTACACCTTC; CDR3: CASSPPGTGAAYGYTF
D: TRBD2; length: 14; V: TRBV30; J: TRBJ2-5; size: few; DNA: TGTGCCTGGAGTGTCGGACTAGCGCTCCAGACCCAGTACTTC; CDR3: CAWSVGLALQTQYF
D: -; length: 13; V: TRBV20-1; J: TRBJ2-5; size: many; DNA: TGCAGTGCTGGGCCAGGGCGGCAGGAGACCCAGTACTTC; CDR3: CSAGPGRQETQYF